This TCR beta chain appears in the sequencing data of a study of blood T cell repertoires in COVID-19. Study background: PBMCs, B-cell-depleted T cells, or T cells provided the cDNA or gDNA that made up the material.

The CDR3 covers 14 residues. Germline loops: CDR1 SEHNR, CDR2 FQNEAQ (reference sequence). Trimming took 5 bases from V and 2 from J; bases not matched to a gene: 6. Per the original methods: Estimation of nucleated cell counts relied on the amplification of reference gene primers. The assay was immunoSEQ multiplex PCR, and TCRdb's table has in-frame clones only and misses some. V and J calls and clone size come straight from that table; D and trimming were deduced from the DNA. The sample has some 320,000 clones; 85% to 90% are singletons. Source material: peripheral blood. The sequence derives from a woman in her 30s with COVID-19, enrolled during active disease. The rearrangement uses TRBV7-9 and TRBJ2-7; 7 positions match TRBD2. The CDR3: CASSIRGGTYEQYF. CDR3 DNA sequence: TGTGCCAGCAGCATTCGCGGGGGAACCTACGAGCAGTACTTC.